This T cell receptor (beta chain) was obtained from a study of CD8 T cells in Susac syndrome. Bulk CD8+ and CD4+ cells came from magnetic negative isolation; CD8+ TEMRA by FACS. RNA was extracted with the RNeasy kit, and a quantity of roughly 0.45 to 1 ug was reverse transcribed using random hexamers. TCRdb reprocessed the immunoSEQ multiplex PCR reads via MiXCR and lists one record per CDR3 protein. Of fewer than 100,000 distinct CDR3 sequences in the sample, around 90% are singletons; the top ten hold 0.5% to 0.65%. The length of the CDR3 is 16 residues. Trimming at V came to 7 bases and at J to 2 bases, leaving 6 bases not matched to a gene.

The sample comprised CD8+ T cells from PBMCs. This receptor was identified in a human donor with multiple sclerosis. The chain joins TRBV12-3 or TRBV12-4 to TRBJ2-3; 13 nucleotides agree with TRBD2. For the CDR3, the DNA is TGTGCCAGCACCCAAGGACTAGCGGGGGACACAGATACGCAGTATTTT. Translated: CASTQGLAGDTDTQYF.